This T cell receptor (beta chain) was recovered during a study of T cells in localized non-small cell lung cancer. Study findings and constraints: Researchers found a median roughly 50 of the top 100 tumor clones in adjacent lung. Uninvolved adjacent lung had higher T cell clonality than tumor and all other tissues. Higher blood T cell density tracked longer overall survival.

Per the germline V gene, CDR1 is SGDLS and CDR2 is YYNGEE. This CDR3 region has 14 residues. V was clipped by 4 bases and J by 2 bases, with 11 bases between them. Sequencing was performed with immunoSEQ multiplex PCR; in TCRdb, only in-frame clones are kept and a portion is missing. Of around 64,000 clones in the sample, around 81% were seen once. This clone was seen a handful of times. Its specificity is not known. The specimen comprised PBMCs, sampled before any cancer treatment. The chain is built from TRBV9 and TRBJ2-3; D possibly uses TRBD1 or TRBD2 (5 bases each). The TCR sequence derives from a man between 40 and 70 years old with stage II lung adenocarcinoma. DNA for the CDR3: TGTGCCAGCAGCTTCGGGACCGCCACAGATACGCAGTATTTT. This translates into CASSFGTATDTQYF.